This T cell receptor (beta chain) was retrieved from a study of CD8 T cells in Susac syndrome. This clonotype appeared a single time. The CDR3 consists of 16 residues. V was shortened by 2 bases and J by 2 bases, with 15 bases between the two germline ends. From blood CD8+ and CD4+ T cells, the TCR beta chain was sequenced. RNA in amounts of about 0.5 to 1 ug was reverse transcribed with random hexamers. TCRdb redid the calling of the immunoSEQ multiplex PCR reads with MiXCR, one entry per CDR3 protein. Of about 210,000 distinct CDR3 sequences in the sample, 95% were seen once. The gene calls are TRBV12-3 or TRBV12-4 and TRBJ1-2; a weak D match, TRBD1 (6 bases). This receptor was obtained from a human donor with multiple sclerosis. Source material: CD4+ T cells from PBMCs. The CDR3 DNA reads as TGTGCCAGCAGTTTAAAGGCAGGGGATCGCAACTATGGCTACACCTTC. Its translation is CASSLKAGDRNYGYTF.